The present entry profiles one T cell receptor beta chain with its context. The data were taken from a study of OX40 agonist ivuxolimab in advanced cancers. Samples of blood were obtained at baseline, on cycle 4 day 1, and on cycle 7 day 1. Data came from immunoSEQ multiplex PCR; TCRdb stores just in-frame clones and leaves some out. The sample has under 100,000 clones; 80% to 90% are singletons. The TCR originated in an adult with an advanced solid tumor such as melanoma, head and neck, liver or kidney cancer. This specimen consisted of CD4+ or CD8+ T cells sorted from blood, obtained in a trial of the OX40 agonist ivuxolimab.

CDR3 in amino acids: CASSPSGLAGRLYEQYF. CDR3 DNA: TGCGCCAGCAGCCCCTCGGGACTAGCGGGAAGATTATACGAGCAGTACTTC. V gene TRBV4-1 combines with J gene TRBJ2-7; 13 bases line up with TRBD2. The CDR3 extends over 17 amino acids. V lost 4 bases to trimming and J lost 4 bases; unmatched junction nucleotides: 10. Looked up from germline, CDR1 is MGHRA and CDR2 is YSYEKL.